Detailed here is one T cell receptor (beta chain). The sample originates from a study of blood T cell repertoires in COVID-19. On the study more broadly: Material from acute and convalescent COVID-19 was sourced from the United States, Italy and Spain. T cells, B-cell-depleted T cells, or PBMCs provided the cDNA or gDNA that served as material.

V was trimmed by 2 bases and J by 6 bases, leaving 8 bases between them. The germline gives CDR1 SGDLS, CDR2 YYNGEE. This CDR3 is built from 13 residues. In the original analysis: For nucleated cells, counts were estimated from reference gene primer amplification. TCRdb keeps only in-frame clones here, not all; method: immunoSEQ multiplex PCR. D and trimming were read from the DNA, whereas the V and J calls and clone size are those reported in that table. The sample consists of 80,000 to 130,000 clones, nearly 90% of them appearing once. Material for sequencing was peripheral blood. The source is a woman aged 55 to 70 with acute or convalescent COVID-19. The chain combines TRBV9 with TRBJ2-2; D gene uncertain. The CDR3 bases are TGTGCCAGCAGCGTTACCAGTCCCGGGGAGCTGTTTTTT. It is translated as CASSVTSPGELFF.